This TCR beta chain was recovered during a study of glioma-infiltrating T cells after dendritic cell vaccination. Overall study findings and caveats: Estimated pretreatment TIL content predicted outcome after dendritic cell vaccination.

Trimming pared 7 bases from V and 7 bases from J, leaving 14 bases between. The CDR3 loop spans 13 amino acids. Germline CDR1 and CDR2: MNHNS and SASEGT. A remark on this clone: Its cognate antigen is unknown.

Amplification used 60 V beta primers and 13 J beta primers. Generated by immunoSEQ multiplex PCR, the TCRdb table keeps only in-frame clones and is missing some. The sample lists over 70,000 clones, roughly 80% seen once, with under 2.5% in the top ten. This specimen consisted of blood, obtained before dendritic cell vaccination. The receptor was derived from a human donor with glioblastoma. The chain couples TRBV6-1 to TRBJ1-5; the D gene is possibly TRBD1 (6 bases). The CDR3 sequence is CASTEGGGQPQHF. CDR3 bases: TGTGCCAGCACCGAGGGAGGGGGGCAGCCCCAGCATTTT.